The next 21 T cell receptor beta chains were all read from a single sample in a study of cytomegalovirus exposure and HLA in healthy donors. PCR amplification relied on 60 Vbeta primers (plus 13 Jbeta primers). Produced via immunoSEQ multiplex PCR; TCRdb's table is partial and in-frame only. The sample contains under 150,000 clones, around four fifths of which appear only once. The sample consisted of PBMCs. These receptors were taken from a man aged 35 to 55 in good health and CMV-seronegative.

The chain's CDR3 is CASSLNYEQYF. In DNA form, the CDR3 reads TGTGCCAGCAGCCTAAACTACGAGCAGTACTTC. This chain connects TRBV7-8 to TRBJ2-7; D is unclear. V dropped 5 bases and J dropped 3 bases, with 5 bases sitting between them. Germline V lookup: CDR1 SGHVS, CDR2 FQNEAQ. This CDR3 region has 11 residues.

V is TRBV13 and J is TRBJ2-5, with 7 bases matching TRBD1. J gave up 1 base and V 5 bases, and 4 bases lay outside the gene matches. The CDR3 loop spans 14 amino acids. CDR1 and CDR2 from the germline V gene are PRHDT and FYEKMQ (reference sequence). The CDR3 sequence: CASSAGTAQETQYF. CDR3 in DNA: TGTGCCAGCAGCGCCGGGACAGCCCAAGAGACCCAGTACTTC.

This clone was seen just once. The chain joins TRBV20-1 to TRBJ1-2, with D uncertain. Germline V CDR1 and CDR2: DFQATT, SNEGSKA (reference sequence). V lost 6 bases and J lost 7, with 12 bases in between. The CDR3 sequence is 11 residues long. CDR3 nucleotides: TGCAGTGCCCCCCGGAGGGTTGGCTACACCTTC. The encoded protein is CSAPRRVGYTF.

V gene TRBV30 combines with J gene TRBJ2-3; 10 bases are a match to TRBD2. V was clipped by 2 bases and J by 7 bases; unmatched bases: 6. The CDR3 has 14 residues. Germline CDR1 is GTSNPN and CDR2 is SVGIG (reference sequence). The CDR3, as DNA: TGTGCCTGGAGTCAATCTAGCGGGAGAAATACGCAGTATTTT. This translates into CAWSQSSGRNTQYF.

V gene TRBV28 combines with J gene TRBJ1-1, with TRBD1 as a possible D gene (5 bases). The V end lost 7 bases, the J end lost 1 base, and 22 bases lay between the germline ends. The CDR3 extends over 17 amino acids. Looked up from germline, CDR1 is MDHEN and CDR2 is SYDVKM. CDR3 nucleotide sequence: TGTGCCAGCACCCCTCTAAGGGCAGGGACTTCGAACACTGAAGCTTTCTTT. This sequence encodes CASTPLRAGTSNTEAFF.

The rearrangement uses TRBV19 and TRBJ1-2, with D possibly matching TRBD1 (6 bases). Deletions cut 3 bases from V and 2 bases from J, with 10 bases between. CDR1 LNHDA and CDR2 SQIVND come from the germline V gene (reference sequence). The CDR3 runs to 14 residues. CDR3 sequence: CASSIGTSNYGYTF. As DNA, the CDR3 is TGTGCCAGTAGTATCGGGACAAGCAACTATGGCTACACCTTC.

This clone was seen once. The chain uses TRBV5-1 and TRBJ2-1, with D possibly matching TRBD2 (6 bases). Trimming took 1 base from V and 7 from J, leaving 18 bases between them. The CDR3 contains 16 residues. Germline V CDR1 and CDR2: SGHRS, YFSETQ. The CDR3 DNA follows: TGCGCCAGCAGCTTGACGGGGGTTCCAGGTTTTAATGAGCAGTTCTTC. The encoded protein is CASSLTGVPGFNEQFF.

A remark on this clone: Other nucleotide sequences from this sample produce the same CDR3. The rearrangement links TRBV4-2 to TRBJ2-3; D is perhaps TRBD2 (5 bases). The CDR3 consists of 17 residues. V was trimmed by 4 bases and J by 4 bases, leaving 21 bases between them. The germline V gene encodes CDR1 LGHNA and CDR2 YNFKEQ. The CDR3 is CASSPRGGGSEADTQYF. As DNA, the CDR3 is TGTGCCAGCAGCCCGAGAGGCGGCGGGTCCGAGGCAGATACGCAGTATTTT.

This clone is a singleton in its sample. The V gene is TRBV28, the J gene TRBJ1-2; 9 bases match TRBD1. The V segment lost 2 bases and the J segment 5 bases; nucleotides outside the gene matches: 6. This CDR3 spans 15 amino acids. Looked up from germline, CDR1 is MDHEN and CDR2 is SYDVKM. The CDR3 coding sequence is TGTGCCAGCAGTTTACTGACAGGGGGTGGGTATGGCTACACCTTC. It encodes CASSLLTGGGYGYTF.

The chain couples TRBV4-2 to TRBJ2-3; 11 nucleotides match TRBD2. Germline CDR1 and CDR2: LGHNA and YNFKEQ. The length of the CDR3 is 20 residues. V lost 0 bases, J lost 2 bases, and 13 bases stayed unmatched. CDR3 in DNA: TGTGCCAGCAGCCAAGAGGCGCCTAGCGGGAGGAGTCTCCACACAGATACGCAGTATTTT. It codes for CASSQEAPSGRSLHTDTQYF.

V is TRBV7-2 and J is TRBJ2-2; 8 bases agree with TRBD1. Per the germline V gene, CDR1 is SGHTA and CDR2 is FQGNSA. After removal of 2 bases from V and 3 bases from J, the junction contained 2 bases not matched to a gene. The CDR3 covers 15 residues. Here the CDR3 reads CASSLNRGDTGELFF. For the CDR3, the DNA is TGTGCCAGCAGCTTAAACAGGGGGGACACCGGGGAGCTGTTTTTT.

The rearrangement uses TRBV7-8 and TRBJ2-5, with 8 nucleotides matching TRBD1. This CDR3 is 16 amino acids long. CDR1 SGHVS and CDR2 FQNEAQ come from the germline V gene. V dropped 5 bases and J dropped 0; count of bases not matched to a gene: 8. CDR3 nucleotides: TGTGCCAGCAGCCCTGACAGGGGACGGGACCAAGAGACCCAGTACTTC. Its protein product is CASSPDRGRDQETQYF.

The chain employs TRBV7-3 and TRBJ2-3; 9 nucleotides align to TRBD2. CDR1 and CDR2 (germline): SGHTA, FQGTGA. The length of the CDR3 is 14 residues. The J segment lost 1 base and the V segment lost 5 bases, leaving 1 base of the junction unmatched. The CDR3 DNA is TGTGCCAGCAGCGGCGGGGGGGGCACAGATACGCAGTATTTT. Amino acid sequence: CASSGGGGTDTQYF.

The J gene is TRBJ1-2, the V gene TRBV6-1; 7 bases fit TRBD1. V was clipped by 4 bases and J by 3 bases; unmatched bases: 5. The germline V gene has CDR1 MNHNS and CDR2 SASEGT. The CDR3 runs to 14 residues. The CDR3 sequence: CASSVDREYYGYTF. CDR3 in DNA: TGTGCCAGCAGTGTAGACAGGGAATACTATGGCTACACCTTC.

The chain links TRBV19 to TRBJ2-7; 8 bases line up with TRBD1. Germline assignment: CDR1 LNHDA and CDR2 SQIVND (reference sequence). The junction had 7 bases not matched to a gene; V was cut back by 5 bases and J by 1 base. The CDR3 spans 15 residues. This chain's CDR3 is CASSWRTGLSYEQYF. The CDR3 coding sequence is TGTGCCAGTAGTTGGAGGACAGGGCTTTCCTACGAGCAGTACTTC.

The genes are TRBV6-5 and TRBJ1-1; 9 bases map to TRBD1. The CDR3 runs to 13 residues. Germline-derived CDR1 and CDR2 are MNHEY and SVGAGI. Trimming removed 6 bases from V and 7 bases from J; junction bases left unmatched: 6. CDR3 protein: CASRGDRVGEAFF. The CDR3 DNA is TGTGCCAGCAGAGGGGACAGGGTCGGTGAAGCTTTCTTT.

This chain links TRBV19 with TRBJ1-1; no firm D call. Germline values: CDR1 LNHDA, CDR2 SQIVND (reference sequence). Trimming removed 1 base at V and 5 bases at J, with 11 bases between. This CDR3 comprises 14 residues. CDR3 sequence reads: CASSIGEGGTEAFF. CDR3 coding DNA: TGTGCCAGTAGTATAGGGGAAGGCGGGACTGAAGCTTTCTTT. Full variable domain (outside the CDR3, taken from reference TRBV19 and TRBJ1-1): DGGITQSPKYLFRKEGQNVTLSCEQNLNHDAMYWYRQDPGQGLRLIYYSQIVNDFQKGDIAEGYSVSREKKESFPLTVTSAQKNPTAFYLCASSIGEGGTEAFFGQGTRLTVV.

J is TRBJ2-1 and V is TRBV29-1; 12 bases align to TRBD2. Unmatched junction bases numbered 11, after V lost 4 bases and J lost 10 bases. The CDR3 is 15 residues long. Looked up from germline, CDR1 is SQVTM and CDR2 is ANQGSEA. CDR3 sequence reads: CSVGTSGKGRGEQFF. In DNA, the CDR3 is TGCAGCGTTGGGACTAGCGGGAAAGGAAGGGGCGAGCAGTTCTTC.

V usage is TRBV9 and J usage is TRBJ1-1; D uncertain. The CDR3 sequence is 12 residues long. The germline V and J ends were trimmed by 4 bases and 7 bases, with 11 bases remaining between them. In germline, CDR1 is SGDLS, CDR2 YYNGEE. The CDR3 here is CASSPSEGEAFF. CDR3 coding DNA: TGTGCCAGCAGCCCTAGCGAGGGTGAAGCTTTCTTT.

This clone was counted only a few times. In DNA, the CDR3 is TGTGCCAGCAATCCTAGGGGTTGGCATCAGCCCCAGCATTTT. As protein: CASNPRGWHQPQHF. This chain uses TRBV2 with TRBJ1-5, with D tentatively TRBD1 (5 bases). Per the germline V gene, CDR1 is SNHLY and CDR2 is FYNNEI. V lost 7 bases to trimming and J lost 5 bases, with 15 bases between them. The CDR3 covers 14 residues.

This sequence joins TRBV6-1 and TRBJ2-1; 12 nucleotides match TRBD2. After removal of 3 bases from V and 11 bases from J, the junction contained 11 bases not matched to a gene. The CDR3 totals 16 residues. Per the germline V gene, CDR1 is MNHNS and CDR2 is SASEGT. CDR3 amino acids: CASSDLAGGGKVKQFF. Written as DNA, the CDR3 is TGTGCCAGCAGTGACCTAGCGGGAGGGGGGAAGGTCAAGCAGTTCTTC.